This T cell receptor (beta chain) originates from a study of cytomegalovirus exposure and HLA in healthy donors. Points from the study as a whole: Analyzed later, association rates of TCRs varied across HLA loci, with DRB1 most and HLA-C fewest. A later analysis appeared to link common viral pathogens to several of the most significant clusters. A classifier reportedly called cytomegalovirus status with high sensitivity and specificity. Across donors, presence/absence analyses took sequencing depth to be roughly uniform.

The PCR ran on 60 Vbeta and 13 Jbeta primers. Measured with immunoSEQ multiplex PCR; TCRdb has only the in-frame clones, and not every one. The sample lists around 110,000 clones, around 80% occurring once. The CDR3 loop spans 13 amino acids. Germline CDR1 MNHEY, CDR2 SVGAGI. Trimming removed 0 bases from V and 7 bases from J, with 7 bases in between. A note on this clone: Its antigen is not known.

This TCR was recovered from a man under 40 in good health and CMV-seropositive. What was sequenced was PBMCs. This sequence joins TRBV6-5 and TRBJ1-5; no definite D call. The CDR3 DNA follows: TGTGCCAGCAGTTACTCCCCTGGCCAGCCCCAGCATTTT. Encoded protein: CASSYSPGQPQHF.